Given below is one TCR beta chain in context. Germline assignment: CDR1 KGHSH and CDR2 LQKENI. The CDR3 is 15 amino acids. Unmatched junction bases numbered 12, after V lost 6 bases and J lost 6 bases. The sample originates from a study of blood T cell repertoires in COVID-19. Study information: Collection of acute and convalescent COVID-19 samples took place in the United States, Italy and Spain.

Patients from Seattle were sampled longitudinally, starting during active infection. In the study's own analysis: Reference gene primer amplification gave estimated nucleated cell counts. Profiled with immunoSEQ multiplex PCR; TCRdb holds only in-frame clones, not every one. That table gives V, J and clone size, and the DNA gave D and trimming. This sample carries 200,000 to 250,000 clones, 82% of them seen once, and the ten largest clones take roughly 8.2%. The chain couples TRBV18 to TRBJ1-2, with 8 positions matching TRBD1. What was sequenced was peripheral blood. The sequence derives from an elderly woman with COVID-19, enrolled during active disease. CDR3 DNA sequence: TGTGCCAGCTCCACGATCCGGACAGGGAAAGATGGCTACACCTTC. It yields the protein CASSTIRTGKDGYTF.